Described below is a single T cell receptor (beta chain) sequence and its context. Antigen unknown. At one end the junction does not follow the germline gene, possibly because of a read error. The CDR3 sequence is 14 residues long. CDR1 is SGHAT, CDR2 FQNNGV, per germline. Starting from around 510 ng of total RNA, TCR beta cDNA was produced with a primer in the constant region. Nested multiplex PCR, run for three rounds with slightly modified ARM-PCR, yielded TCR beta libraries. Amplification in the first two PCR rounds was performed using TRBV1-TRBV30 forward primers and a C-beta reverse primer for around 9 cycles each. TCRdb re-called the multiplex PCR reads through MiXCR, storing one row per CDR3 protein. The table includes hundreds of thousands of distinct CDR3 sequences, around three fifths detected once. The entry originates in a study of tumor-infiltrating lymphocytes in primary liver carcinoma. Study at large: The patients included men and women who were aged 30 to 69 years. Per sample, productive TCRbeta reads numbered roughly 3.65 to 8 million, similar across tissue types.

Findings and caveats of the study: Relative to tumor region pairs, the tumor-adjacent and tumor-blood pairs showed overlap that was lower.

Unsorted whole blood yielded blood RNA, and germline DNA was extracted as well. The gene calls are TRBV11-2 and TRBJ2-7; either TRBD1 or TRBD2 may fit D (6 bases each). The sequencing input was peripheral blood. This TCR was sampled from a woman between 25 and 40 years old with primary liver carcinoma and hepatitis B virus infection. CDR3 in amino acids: CANSPLAGVYELYF. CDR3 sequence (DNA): TGTGCCAACAGCCCACTAGCAGGGGTGTACGAGCTGTACTTC.